Listed below are T cell receptor beta chains from one sample, sequenced in a study of T cells in Graves' hyperthyroidism and ophthalmopathy. TCRdb passed the multiplex PCR reads through MiXCR, listing each CDR3 protein once. The table lists about 560,000 distinct CDR3 sequences, 16% of them singletons. Sequenced input: blood. Receptors originate from a young woman with Graves' hyperthyroidism. Both conserved end residues are part of each CDR3. The D gene is left open where the match is weak. Clone size is shown for a subset of rows, as once, few, many or a class of expanded clone.

D: -
J: TRBJ1-5
V: TRBV15
size: many
DNA: TGTGCCACCAGCAGTATACAGGTTCATCAGCCCCAGCATTTT
CDR3: CATSSIQVHQPQHF

D: -
J: TRBJ2-1
V: TRBV7-6
size: few
DNA: TGTGCCAGCAGCCCGTCAGGGGGTGCGGGGATCTACAATGAGCAGTTCTTC
CDR3: CASSPSGGAGIYNEQFF

D: -
J: TRBJ2-5
V: TRBV7-2
size: many
DNA: TGTGCCAGCAGTCGGGACTTCCGAATGGAGACCCAGTACTTC
CDR3: CASSRDFRMETQYF

D: -
J: TRBJ2-7
V: TRBV20-1
size: many
DNA: TGCAGTGCTAGAGCCCTCAATATCCTGGACAGCTACGAGCAGTACTTC
CDR3: CSARALNILDSYEQYF

D: -
J: TRBJ2-1
V: TRBV7-3
size: few
DNA: TGTGCCAGCAGCAAGGGGGCTAGCGAACCCTACAATGAGCAGTTCTTC
CDR3: CASSKGASEPYNEQFF

D: TRBD1
J: TRBJ1-5
V: TRBV11-2
size: -
DNA: TGTGCCAGCAGCTTTCCAGGGGGCCCGCCCCATTTT
CDR3: CASSFPGGPPHF

D: -
J: TRBJ2-3
V: TRBV6-5
size: many
DNA: TGTGCCAGCAGCCTCCAGGGGTCTGTCACAGATACGCAGTATTTT
CDR3: CASSLQGSVTDTQYF

D: TRBD1
J: TRBJ1-6
V: TRBV20-1
size: -
DNA: TGCAGTGCTAGAGCCGGACAGGGGGCCATGGGTAATTCACCCCTCCACTTT
CDR3: CSARAGQGAMGNSPLHF

D: -
J: TRBJ1-5
V: TRBV19
size: -
DNA: TGTGCCAGTAGTCCCTTCCCGTTAACAACACATAGCAATCAGCCCCAGCATTTT
CDR3: CASSPFPLTTHSNQPQHF

D: -
J: TRBJ2-7
V: TRBV25-1
size: few
DNA: TGTGCCAGCAGTGAAGGGAATGGGCCTGGGATATACGAGCAGTACTTC
CDR3: CASSEGNGPGIYEQYF

D: -
J: TRBJ2-5
V: TRBV24-1
size: many
DNA: TGTGCCACCAGTGATTTGGCAGATAAAGAGACCCAGTACTTC
CDR3: CATSDLADKETQYF

D: -
J: TRBJ1-3
V: TRBV6-1
size: few
DNA: TGTGCCAGCAGTGACGTGGGAAAAAACACCATATATTTT
CDR3: CASSDVGKNTIYF

D: TRBD1
J: TRBJ1-6
V: TRBV10-3
size: many
DNA: TGTGCCATCAGGCCGGACAGGGCGGGGAATTCACCCCTCCACTTT
CDR3: CAIRPDRAGNSPLHF

D: TRBD2
J: TRBJ2-2
V: TRBV11-3
size: few
DNA: TGTGCCAGCAGCTCGCTAGCGGGGGGGCCGAACACCGGGGAGCTGTTTTTT
CDR3: CASSSLAGGPNTGELFF

D: TRBD2
J: TRBJ2-1
V: TRBV10-3
size: -
DNA: TGTGCCATCAGTGAGTCCTGGACTAGCGGGACATTTTACAATGAGCAGTTCTTC
CDR3: CAISESWTSGTFYNEQFF

D: -
J: TRBJ1-1
V: TRBV10-3
size: many
DNA: TGTGCCATCACCCCGACAGTCATGAACACTGAAGCTTTCTTT
CDR3: CAITPTVMNTEAFF

D: TRBD1
J: TRBJ1-6
V: TRBV6-1
size: many
DNA: TGTGCCAGCAGTGAAAGGACAGGGGATAATTCACCCCTCCACTTT
CDR3: CASSERTGDNSPLHF

D: TRBD2
J: TRBJ2-7
V: TRBV20-1
size: many
DNA: TGCAGTGCTAGAGAGGAGCGGGACTACTACGAGCAGTACTTC
CDR3: CSAREERDYYEQYF

D: -
J: TRBJ2-5
V: TRBV27
size: -
DNA: TGTGCCAGTCCGTACCAAGAGACCCAGTACTTC
CDR3: CASPYQETQYF

D: -
J: TRBJ2-7
V: TRBV20-1
size: many
DNA: TGCAGTGCTATACCGGGACGGGTATCCTACGAGCAGTACTTC
CDR3: CSAIPGRVSYEQYF

D: -
J: TRBJ1-1
V: TRBV2
size: many
DNA: TGTGCCAGCAGGGTGATCACTGAAGCTTTCTTT
CDR3: CASRVITEAFF

D: -
J: TRBJ1-5
V: TRBV20-1
size: -
DNA: TGCAGTGCTAGAGTCGGCCATTTCAATCAGCCCCAGCATTTT
CDR3: CSARVGHFNQPQHF

D: -
J: TRBJ1-5
V: TRBV6-1
size: many
DNA: TGTGCCAGCACCGGACTCGGCAATCAGCCCCAGCATTTT
CDR3: CASTGLGNQPQHF

D: TRBD1
J: TRBJ1-3
V: TRBV5-1
size: -
DNA: TGCGCCAGCAGCTTACAGGGACAGAAGGGCAACACCATATATTTT
CDR3: CASSLQGQKGNTIYF

D: TRBD1
J: TRBJ1-5
V: TRBV2
size: many
DNA: TGTGCCAGCAGACCCAGGGGGGCGTTAGATCAGCCCCAGCATTTT
CDR3: CASRPRGALDQPQHF

D: -
J: TRBJ2-2
V: TRBV6-1
size: -
DNA: TGTGCCAGCAGTCCGCCACAAAGGAGCACCGGGGAGCTGTTTTTT
CDR3: CASSPPQRSTGELFF

D: -
J: TRBJ2-1
V: TRBV10-1
size: -
DNA: TGCGCCAGCAGTGACTCCAGTTCGGTAAATGAGCAGTTCTTC
CDR3: CASSDSSSVNEQFF

D: TRBD2
J: TRBJ2-7
V: TRBV11-2
size: -
DNA: TGTGCCAGCAGCCCGAGTCTAGCGGGGGCCAGCTACGAGCAGTACTTC
CDR3: CASSPSLAGASYEQYF

D: TRBD2
J: TRBJ2-2
V: TRBV30
size: -
DNA: TGTGCCTGGAGTGTACGCGTTGGGATAGCGGGAGGTACCGGGGAGCTGTTTTTT
CDR3: CAWSVRVGIAGGTGELFF

D: -
J: TRBJ2-2
V: TRBV14
size: many
DNA: TGTGCCAGCAGCCAAAGCGGATTGAACACCGGGGAGCTGTTTTTT
CDR3: CASSQSGLNTGELFF

D: -
J: TRBJ2-3
V: TRBV5-1
size: many
DNA: TGCGCCAGCAGCTTTTCACTCGTCCTGGTGGGCACAGATACGCAGTATTTT
CDR3: CASSFSLVLVGTDTQYF

D: -
J: TRBJ2-3
V: TRBV5-1
size: -
DNA: TGCGCCAGCAGCTGGAAGCTCACAGATACGCAGTATTTT
CDR3: CASSWKLTDTQYF

D: -
J: TRBJ2-7
V: TRBV28
size: many
DNA: TGTGCCAGCAGTTTAAGAGTCTTCTTCGGATCCTACGAGCAGTACTTC
CDR3: CASSLRVFFGSYEQYF

D: -
J: TRBJ2-5
V: TRBV15
size: few
DNA: TGTGCCACCAGCAGAGCAAGGGAGACCCAGTACTTC
CDR3: CATSRARETQYF

D: TRBD2
J: TRBJ2-7
V: TRBV20-1
size: -
DNA: TGCAGTGCTTCCGGCCCCGCGCTAGCGGGGGAGCAGTACTTC
CDR3: CSASGPALAGEQYF

D: TRBD1
J: TRBJ1-5
V: TRBV20-1
size: -
DNA: TGCAGTGCTACAGACAGAAAGACAGGGCACAAGAATCAGCCCCAGCATTTT
CDR3: CSATDRKTGHKNQPQHF

D: TRBD1
J: TRBJ1-5
V: TRBV19
size: -
DNA: TGTGCCAGTAGTACCCGACCTCGACAGGGAGGAAATCAGCCCCAGCATTTT
CDR3: CASSTRPRQGGNQPQHF

D: -
J: TRBJ2-1
V: TRBV3-1
size: -
DNA: TGTACCAGCAGCCAAACCCGGGACTACAATGAGCAGTTCTTC
CDR3: CTSSQTRDYNEQFF

D: TRBD2
J: TRBJ2-1
V: TRBV11-2
size: many
DNA: TGTGCCAGCAGCTTAGATCAGCCTGGAAGCGGGAGGCTGTTCTTC
CDR3: CASSLDQPGSGRLFF

D: TRBD1
J: TRBJ1-4
V: TRBV7-9
size: many
DNA: TGTGCCAGCAGCCTGGGGACAGCAGTTAATGAAAAACTGTTTTTT
CDR3: CASSLGTAVNEKLFF

D: -
J: TRBJ2-2
V: TRBV19
size: few
DNA: TGTGCCAGTATGACAGCCATGAACACCGGGGAGCTGTTTTTT
CDR3: CASMTAMNTGELFF

D: -
J: TRBJ2-7
V: TRBV12-3/TRBV12-4
size: -
DNA: TGTGCCAGCAGTGAGGAGGGACTTTCTCTCTACGAGCAGTACTTC
CDR3: CASSEEGLSLYEQYF

D: -
J: TRBJ2-3
V: TRBV7-9
size: -
DNA: TGTGCCAGCAGCTGGGACACGAGCACAGATACGCAGTATTTT
CDR3: CASSWDTSTDTQYF

D: -
J: TRBJ1-1
V: TRBV7-9
size: many
DNA: TGTGCCAGCAGCTTAGGTACAAGGATGAACACTGAAGCTTTCTTT
CDR3: CASSLGTRMNTEAFF

D: -
J: TRBJ2-3
V: TRBV24-1
size: many
DNA: TGTGCCACCAGTGATTTTGCAGATACGCAGTATTTT
CDR3: CATSDFADTQYF

D: -
J: TRBJ2-1
V: TRBV7-2
size: many
DNA: TGTGCCAGCAGCCCTCGGGGTCACTACAATGAGCAGTTCTTC
CDR3: CASSPRGHYNEQFF

D: -
J: TRBJ1-1
V: TRBV3-1
size: many
DNA: TGTGCCAGCAGCCAAAAGAACACTGAAGCTTTCTTT
CDR3: CASSQKNTEAFF

D: TRBD2
J: TRBJ2-5
V: TRBV20-1
size: few
DNA: TGCAGTGCTAGAGGGACTAGCGTGGGGGTGGAGACCCAGTACTTC
CDR3: CSARGTSVGVETQYF

D: -
J: TRBJ2-1
V: TRBV12-3/TRBV12-4
size: many
DNA: TGTGCCATAGGGGCGGGCAGGAGTCTTAACAATGAGCAGTTCTTC
CDR3: CAIGAGRSLNNEQFF

D: -
J: TRBJ2-5
V: TRBV12-3/TRBV12-4
size: -
DNA: TGTGCCAGCAGTTTGGGCGGGGTAAGCGAGACCCAGTACTTC
CDR3: CASSLGGVSETQYF

D: -
J: TRBJ2-1
V: TRBV27
size: -
DNA: TGTGCCAGCAGTCGGAGTTCTGGGTACAATGAGCAGTTCTTC
CDR3: CASSRSSGYNEQFF

D: TRBD1
J: TRBJ2-2
V: TRBV11-2
size: many
DNA: TGTGCCAGCAGCGAGGGACAGGAGAACACCGGGGAGCTGTTTTTT
CDR3: CASSEGQENTGELFF

D: -
J: TRBJ2-7
V: TRBV6-1
size: -
DNA: TGTGCCAGCAGACCGCAGGGGAGCTCCTACGAGCAGTACTTC
CDR3: CASRPQGSSYEQYF

D: -
J: TRBJ1-2
V: TRBV3-1
size: -
DNA: TGTGCCAGCAGCCAGATGCTGGGTGGCTACACCTTC
CDR3: CASSQMLGGYTF

D: -
J: TRBJ2-7
V: TRBV28
size: many
DNA: TGTGCCAGCAGTTTAGGGCAGCTTGACTACGAGCAGTACTTC
CDR3: CASSLGQLDYEQYF

D: -
J: TRBJ1-5
V: TRBV12-3/TRBV12-4
size: -
DNA: TGTGCCAGCAGACGAAGGAGGGCTGAGCAGCCCCAGCATTTT
CDR3: CASRRRRAEQPQHF

D: -
J: TRBJ1-3
V: TRBV28
size: -
DNA: TGTGCCAGCAGTTTCGGGGGCCACCTCTCTGGAAACACCATATATTTT
CDR3: CASSFGGHLSGNTIYF